The rows below give T cell receptor beta chains drawn from one sample of a study of T-cell reconstitution after alpha-beta-depleted transplantation in children. TCRdb used MiXCR to reprocess the PCR reads, holding one entry per CDR3 protein. The repertoire has around 360,000 distinct CDR3 sequences, around 10% of them found once; the top ten carry around 2.5%. Sequenced here: PBMCs from the stem cell graft donor, sampled from the stem cell graft. These receptors all come from a human donor who donated a stem cell graft to a child with acute lymphoblastic leukemia. CDR3s include the opening cysteine and the closing phenylalanine or tryptophan. D genes are given only for firm matches. Rows give clone size only sometimes, using once, few, many, or a class for an expanded clone.

d_call	v_call	j_call	clone_size	cdr3_length	cdr3_nt	cdr3_aa
-	TRBV28	TRBJ2-1	few	15	TGTGCCAGCAGTTTAGAGAGGGGTTATTACAATGAGCAGTTCTTC	CASSLERGYYNEQFF
-	TRBV7-3	TRBJ2-1	few	13	TGTGCCAGCAGCACTCAGAGCTACAATGAGCAGTTCTTC	CASSTQSYNEQFF
-	TRBV7-2	TRBJ2-7	-	15	TGTGCCAGCAGCGCGGATTGGGGGTCTGCCGACGAGCAGTACTTC	CASSADWGSADEQYF
TRBD2	TRBV29-1	TRBJ2-1	many	13	TGCAGCGTGGGGACTAGCGGGAGTGACACGCAGTTCTTC	CSVGTSGSDTQFF
TRBD2	TRBV19	TRBJ2-1	few	16	TGTGCCAGTACCGCCGACTCTAGCGGGAGGAACAATGAGCAGTTCTTC	CASTADSSGRNNEQFF
-	TRBV15	TRBJ2-2	few	15	TGTGCCACCAGCCGCAAAGAGGGGAACACCGGGGAGCTGTTTTTT	CATSRKEGNTGELFF
-	TRBV7-3	TRBJ1-1	-	15	TGTGCCAGCAGCTCCGGATACACGGGAATGCCTGAAGCTTTCTTT	CASSSGYTGMPEAFF
-	TRBV20-1	TRBJ2-7	-	14	TGCAGTGCTAGAGATTCAGGGAAAGTCTACGAGCAGTACTTC	CSARDSGKVYEQYF
-	TRBV4-3	TRBJ2-3	few	19	TGCGCCAGCAGCCAAGATTGGGTGGGCCGGGGGACAGTCACAGATACGCAGTATTTT	CASSQDWVGRGTVTDTQYF
TRBD1	TRBV2	TRBJ1-1	few	15	TGTGCCAGCACCAAAAACAGGGGCCTTAACACTGAAGCTTTCTTT	CASTKNRGLNTEAFF
TRBD1	TRBV12-3/TRBV12-4	TRBJ2-5	many	15	TGTGCCAGCAGTTTAGGGCAGGGGGCTGGAGAGACCCAGTACTTC	CASSLGQGAGETQYF
-	TRBV14	TRBJ2-1	few	16	TGTGCCAGCAGCCAAGATGTCGGGACCGGATGGGATGAGCAGTTCTTC	CASSQDVGTGWDEQFF
-	TRBV28	TRBJ1-2	-	11	TGTGCCACCCGACCAGAATATGGCTACACCTTC	CATRPEYGYTF
TRBD1	TRBV5-4	TRBJ2-2	-	14	TGTGCCAGCAGCTCCCCAGGGGGCGGCGGGGAGCTGTTTTTT	CASSSPGGGGELFF
TRBD2	TRBV4-1	TRBJ2-4	few	17	TGCGCCAGCAGCGATCGTTCTTGGCGGGAGGTGGGAAACATTCAGTACTTC	CASSDRSWREVGNIQYF
TRBD1	TRBV5-6	TRBJ2-7	-	14	TGTGCCAGCAGCATGGACAGGGCTCCCTACGAGCAGTACTTC	CASSMDRAPYEQYF
-	TRBV12-3/TRBV12-4	TRBJ2-7	few	16	TGTGCCAGCAGTTCCCTAGGAGGGGTTGGCCCCTACGAGCAGTACTTC	CASSSLGGVGPYEQYF
-	TRBV4-1	TRBJ2-7	many	10	TGCGCCAGCGGCTCGCCCGAGCAGTACTTC	CASGSPEQYF
TRBD2	TRBV7-9	TRBJ2-1	-	16	TGTGCCAGCAGCTTCTTCGGGAGGGAGACCTACAATGAGCAGTTCTTC	CASSFFGRETYNEQFF
-	TRBV20-1	TRBJ1-1	-	13	TGCAGTGCTGTTAAGGTATTGAACACTGAAGCTTTCTTT	CSAVKVLNTEAFF
TRBD2	TRBV4-3	TRBJ2-3	-	16	TGCGCCAGCAGCCAAGACTCCCTAGCGGGAGTTGGCACGCAGTATTTT	CASSQDSLAGVGTQYF
-	TRBV2	TRBJ2-3	few	14	TGTGCCAGCAGTGAAATTAGCGGCAAAGATACGCAGTATTTT	CASSEISGKDTQYF
TRBD2	TRBV4-1	TRBJ2-1	many	15	TGCGCCAGCAGATGGGACTATGGGGATCTCAATGAGCAGTTCTTC	CASRWDYGDLNEQFF
TRBD2	TRBV29-1	TRBJ2-7	-	13	TGCAGCGTCACTAGCGGGAGTACCTACGAGCAGTACTTC	CSVTSGSTYEQYF
TRBD2	TRBV7-9	TRBJ2-1	many	15	TGTGCCAGCAGCTTATTGGGCCTAGCGGGGAATGAGCAGTTCTTC	CASSLLGLAGNEQFF
TRBD1	TRBV10-3	TRBJ2-7	-	15	TGTGCCACCGCCCTCCAACCGGGACAGGGGAACGAGCAGTACTTC	CATALQPGQGNEQYF
-	TRBV4-3	TRBJ2-3	-	16	TGCGCCAGCAGCCAAGATTCGGGGGGCTGGGCAGATACGCAGTATTTT	CASSQDSGGWADTQYF
TRBD2	TRBV7-7	TRBJ2-1	few	15	TGTGCTAGCAGCTTGCTAGCGGGTATTAGCAATGAGCAGTTCTTC	CASSLLAGISNEQFF
TRBD2	TRBV20-1	TRBJ2-3	few	17	TGCAGTGCCGACACCCTAAGCGGGAGGAGTAGCACAGATACGCAGTATTTT	CSADTLSGRSSTDTQYF
TRBD1	TRBV5-1	TRBJ2-7	few	16	TGCGCCAGCAGCCGCGGGACAGGGGGTAATTCTCGCGAGCAGTACTTC	CASSRGTGGNSREQYF
TRBD1	TRBV5-1	TRBJ1-6	many	16	TGCGCCAGCAGCTCCCCGGGGACAGGCGATAATTCACCCCTCCACTTT	CASSSPGTGDNSPLHF
TRBD2	TRBV20-1	TRBJ2-1	few	16	TGCAGTGCTAGGTTTTCCGGGACTAGTGCCTACAATGAGCAGTTCTTC	CSARFSGTSAYNEQFF
-	TRBV7-6	TRBJ2-3	-	14	TGTGCCAGCAGCTTCCAGCCCCAGTCGGATACGCAGTATTTT	CASSFQPQSDTQYF
TRBD1	TRBV5-1	TRBJ1-4	-	17	TGCGCCAGCAGCCCCGGACAGGGGGCGAAGGTAAATGAAAAACTGTTTTTT	CASSPGQGAKVNEKLFF
TRBD1	TRBV3-1	TRBJ2-6	-	17	TGTGCCAGCAGTCCCGGGACAGGGGGCTCTGGGGCCAACGTCCTGACTTTC	CASSPGTGGSGANVLTF
TRBD2	TRBV10-3	TRBJ2-1	many	13	TGTGCCATCAGTGTAGCGGGAGTGAATGAGCAGTTCTTC	CAISVAGVNEQFF
-	TRBV2	TRBJ1-5	many	13	TGTGCCAGCAGTGATTCGGGAAGTCAGCCCCAGCATTTT	CASSDSGSQPQHF
TRBD1	TRBV10-2	TRBJ2-7	once	16	TGCGCCAGCCGGGATACAGGGGCGAAAAGCTCCGACGAGCAGTACTTC	CASRDTGAKSSDEQYF
-	TRBV5-5	TRBJ2-3	-	13	TGTGCCAGCACCTTCATGGGCACAGATACGCAGTATTTT	CASTFMGTDTQYF
-	TRBV7-2	TRBJ2-3	-	15	TGTGCCAGCAGCGCCACCGGGACTAGCACAGATACGCAGTATTTT	CASSATGTSTDTQYF
-	TRBV5-1	TRBJ2-3	few	15	TGCGCCAGCAGCTTGGAGGGCTACGTCACAGATACGCAGTATTTT	CASSLEGYVTDTQYF
-	TRBV7-2	TRBJ2-5	many	15	TGTGCCAGCAGCTTAGATCCGGGTAATGAGGAGACCCAGTACTTC	CASSLDPGNEETQYF
-	TRBV4-3	TRBJ1-3	-	17	TGCGCCAGCAGCCAAGAAAGGTGGGGTGTGACGGGAAACACCATATATTTT	CASSQERWGVTGNTIYF